These 27 T cell receptor beta chains share one sample of origin, sequenced in a study of molecular identifiers for immune sequencing clone quantification. TCRdb re-derived calls from the PCR reads in MiXCR, one entry per CDR3 protein. The repertoire has approximately 670,000 distinct CDR3 sequences, less than 20% of them found once; the top ten carry 0.75% to 0.95%. The sample was naive CD8+ T cells from blood, with Jurkat cell RNA spiked in. This sample's subset: FACS-sorted CD8+CD4-CCR7+CD45RA+ naive T cells. Every receptor here comes from a human donor in good health. Some libraries in this study had Jurkat cell RNA spiked in.

This clonotype was observed many times. The chain has TRBV27 and TRBJ2-7; 9 nucleotides match TRBD2. The germline V gene encodes CDR1 MNHEY and CDR2 SMNVEV (reference sequence). The junction had 5 bases not matched to a gene; V was cut back by 2 bases and J by 3 bases. The CDR3 spans 15 residues. This chain's CDR3 is CASSLSGTSFYEQYF. In nucleotides, the CDR3 is TGTGCCAGCAGTTTAAGCGGGACTAGCTTCTACGAGCAGTACTTC.

DNA of the CDR3: TGCGCCAGCAGCTCCGGGACAGGGCACAATTCTTATGGCTACACCTTC. It translates to CASSSGTGHNSYGYTF. V is TRBV5-1 and J is TRBJ1-2, with 9 bases lining up with TRBD1. Per germline, CDR1 SGHRS and CDR2 YFSETQ. This CDR3 comprises 16 residues. J lost 5 bases, V lost 3 bases, and 11 bases had no gene match.

The sample holds one count of this clonotype. Since a much larger clone is just one base distant, this may be a read error. The chain uses TRBV9 and TRBJ1-6, with 7 bases lining up with TRBD1. Germline-derived CDR1 and CDR2 are SGDLS and YYNGEE. CDR3 length equals 15 residues. The DNA for the CDR3 is TGTGCCAGCAACAGGGGTAGCTCCTATAATTTACCCCTCCACTTT. This translates into CASNRGSSYNLPLHF.

In regard to this clonotype: A much larger clone lies one base from this, so it may be a read error. This chain links TRBV24-1 with TRBJ2-7; tentative D call: TRBD1 (5 bases). CDR3 length: 11 residues. CDR1 KGHDR and CDR2 SFDVKD come from the germline V gene. The CDR3: CVAGSGNEQYF. The CDR3 nucleotides read TGTGTCGCCGGTTCAGGGAACGAGCAGTACTTC.

To note about this clonotype: This may be a read error, as it is one base from a much larger clone. The gene calls are TRBV4-3 and TRBJ2-7, with D tentatively TRBD2 (5 bases). The CDR3 length is 15 residues. The germline gives CDR1 LGHNA, CDR2 YSLEER. V was shortened by 0 bases and J by 2 bases, with 11 bases between the two germline ends. CDR3 residues: CASSQESSLAYEQYF. In DNA form, the CDR3 reads TGCGCCAGCAGCCAAGAGTCTAGCCTAGCCTACGAGCAGTACTTC.

This clonotype was counted ten times or more. The chain uses TRBV7-9 and TRBJ2-2; D remains ambiguous. V was cut by 3 bases and J by 2 bases, with 1 base left in between. The CDR3 loop spans 12 amino acids. Germline assignment: CDR1 SEHNR and CDR2 FQNEAQ (reference sequence). The CDR3 coding sequence is TGTGCCAGCAGCTTTAACACCGGGGAGCTGTTTTTT. This encodes CASSFNTGELFF.

This clonotype has a count of ten or more. The chain links TRBV28 to TRBJ1-1; TRBD1 matches 7 bases. The J segment lost 6 bases and the V segment lost 3 bases, leaving 10 bases of the junction unmatched. The CDR3 covers 15 residues. CDR1 and CDR2 (germline): MDHEN, SYDVKM. The CDR3: CASSFGDRSVAEAFF. The CDR3 DNA reads TGTGCCAGCAGTTTTGGGGACAGATCGGTAGCTGAAGCTTTCTTT.

This clonotype was observed at least ten times. The chain links TRBV28 to TRBJ1-5; D is unresolved. Deletions cut 8 bases from V and 2 bases from J, with 10 bases between. The CDR3 has 13 residues. CDR1 MDHEN and CDR2 SYDVKM come from the germline V gene. The CDR3 protein is CASQKRGNQPQHF. The CDR3 DNA follows: TGTGCCAGCCAGAAGAGGGGCAATCAGCCCCAGCATTTT.

This clonotype was seen many times. V is TRBV2 and J is TRBJ2-1, with D tentatively TRBD2 (6 bases). V lost 1 base and J lost 6, with 7 bases in between. Germline CDR1 SNHLY, CDR2 FYNNEI. There are 13 residues in the CDR3. CDR3 nucleotides: TGTGCCAGCAGTGAAGTACTAGCCAATGAGCAGTTCTTC. This encodes CASSEVLANEQFF. The full variable domain, completed using reference TRBV2 and TRBJ2-1, is EPEVTQTPSHQVTQMGQEVILRCVPISNHLYFYWYRQILGQKVEFLVSFYNNEISEKSEIFDDQFSVERPDGSNFTLKIRSTKLEDSAMYFCASSEVLANEQFFGPGTRLTVL.

This clonotype has more than one count but fewer than ten. The chain employs TRBV29-1 and TRBJ2-5; D is perhaps TRBD2 (6 bases). The V gene's germline CDR1 is SQVTM and CDR2 ANQGSEA. The V and J ends lost 7 bases and 1 base respectively, with 13 bases between them. This CDR3 contains 13 residues. The CDR3 nucleotides read TGCAGCGCAAGTGGAGGGTTCCAAGAGACCCAGTACTTC. It translates to CSASGGFQETQYF.

This clonotype was counted only a few times. The chain has TRBV20-1 and TRBJ2-6; no firm D call. The CDR3 totals 15 residues. Trimming pared 5 bases from V and 5 bases from J, leaving 16 bases between. The germline V gene has CDR1 DFQATT and CDR2 SNEGSKA (reference sequence). The CDR3 loop reads CSALGSPDRANVLTF. CDR3 in DNA: TGCAGTGCTCTCGGGTCCCCGGATCGGGCCAACGTCCTGACTTTC.

This clonotype was counted only a few times. The rearrangement joins TRBV24-1 to TRBJ1-5, with 7 bases fitting TRBD1. In germline, CDR1 is KGHDR, CDR2 SFDVKD. The CDR3 loop spans 19 amino acids. With 0 bases clipped from V and 0 bases from J, the junction kept 10 bases outside the gene matches. CDR3 nucleotide sequence: TGTGCCACCAGTGATTTGAGGGGGGACAGAAATTATAGCAATCAGCCCCAGCATTTT. Translated, it gives CATSDLRGDRNYSNQPQHF.

The sample holds many counts of this clonotype. The chain employs TRBV19 and TRBJ2-6; no firm D call. This CDR3 contains 16 residues. The V gene lost 4 bases and the J gene lost 0 bases, with 10 bases spanning the gap. The V gene's germline CDR1 is LNHDA and CDR2 SQIVND (reference sequence). DNA of the CDR3: TGTGCCAGTAGTAACGCCTTCGGCTCTGGGGCCAACGTCCTGACTTTC. This codes for CASSNAFGSGANVLTF.

This clonotype was seen at least ten times. The chain couples TRBV7-9 to TRBJ2-7, with a tentative D call TRBD1 (5 bases). CDR3 length: 16 residues. Germline V gene data show CDR1 as SEHNR and CDR2 as FQNEAQ (reference sequence). The V end was cut by 3 bases, the J end by 6 bases, with 21 bases between. For the CDR3, the DNA is TGTGCCAGCAGCTTGAATTTGGCAGGGCGGTCCATCGAGCAGTACTTC. Its protein is CASSLNLAGRSIEQYF.

There are many counts of this clonotype. The CDR3 loop is CSVPPGTDTQYF. Here the CDR3 DNA reads TGCAGCGTTCCCCCGGGGACAGATACGCAGTATTTT. The rearrangement joins TRBV29-1 to TRBJ2-3; D is possibly TRBD2 (5 bases). Germline V gene lookup returns CDR1 SQVTM and CDR2 ANQGSEA. This CDR3 spans 12 amino acids. V was trimmed by 5 bases and J by 3 bases, leaving 9 bases between them.

In its sample, this clonotype was seen many times. V gene TRBV12-3 or TRBV12-4 combines with J gene TRBJ2-2; D uncertain. CDR3 length equals 17 residues. V gave up 4 bases and J gave up 1 base, with 16 bases separating them. The CDR3 coding sequence is TGTGCCAGCAGTTCCCATGAAATGCTGAGGAACACCGGGGAGCTGTTTTTT. Translated, it gives CASSSHEMLRNTGELFF.

This clonotype was detected a few times. J is TRBJ2-1 and V is TRBV19; possibly TRBD2 for D (6 bases). V was pared by 6 bases and J by 8 bases, with 14 bases between. The CDR3 contains 13 residues. Germline assignment: CDR1 LNHDA and CDR2 SQIVND (reference sequence). The CDR3 DNA reads as TGTGCCAGTAGCCCGCTGTGGAGGGATGAGCAGTTCTTC. Its protein is CASSPLWRDEQFF.

Note on this clonotype: A much larger clone is a single base away; this may be a read error. CDR3 DNA: TGTGCCAGCAGCCCTGGACAGGGGAACACCGGGGAGCTGGTTTTT. Translation gives CASSPGQGNTGELVF. This sequence joins TRBV7-9 and TRBJ2-2; 9 nucleotides match TRBD1. This CDR3 contains 15 residues. Germline assignment: CDR1 SEHNR and CDR2 FQNEAQ (reference sequence).

The rearrangement uses TRBV6-2 or TRBV6-3 and TRBJ2-5, with 7 bases fitting TRBD2. The V gene end was trimmed by 2 bases and the J gene end by 1 base; junction bases not matched to a gene: 7. CDR1 MNHEY and CDR2 SVGEGT come from the germline V gene. The CDR3 consists of 16 residues. The CDR3 loop reads CASSYERGGVQETQYF. The CDR3, as DNA: TGTGCCAGCAGTTACGAAAGGGGAGGGGTCCAAGAGACCCAGTACTTC.

There are a few counts of this clonotype. The junction does not match germline at one end; this may be a read error. V and J are TRBV5-3 and TRBJ1-1; D gene ambiguous. Being an ORF, TRBV5-3 has a function that is uncertain. This CDR3 has 13 residues. The CDR3: CASSFKANTEAFF. The CDR3 nucleotides read TGTGCCAGCAGCTTTAAAGCGAACACTGAAGCTTTCTTT.

In its sample, this clonotype was seen many times. The V gene is TRBV4-3, the J gene TRBJ1-4; 7 nucleotides align to TRBD1. This CDR3 has 17 residues. Germline V gene lookup returns CDR1 LGHNA and CDR2 YSLEER. The junction had 5 bases not matched to a gene; V was cut back by 0 bases and J by 1 base. CDR3 sequence (DNA): TGCGCCAGCAGCCAAGATTCGGCAGGGGGAACTAATGAAAAACTGTTTTTT. It translates to CASSQDSAGGTNEKLFF.

This clonotype was recorded many times. The rearrangement joins TRBV25-1 to TRBJ1-5, with D unclear. V was cut by 3 bases and J by 7 bases, with 13 bases left in between. This CDR3 comprises 14 residues. The germline V gene encodes CDR1 MGHDK and CDR2 SYGVNS. The CDR3 here is CASSETMAVQPQHF. CDR3 DNA: TGTGCCAGCAGTGAGACCATGGCAGTCCAGCCCCAGCATTTT.

The sample holds many counts of this clonotype. The chain has TRBV14 and TRBJ2-3, with 9 bases identical to TRBD2. The CDR3 extends over 16 amino acids. The trim removed 1 base at V and 1 base at J, leaving 3 bases unmatched. The V gene's germline CDR1 is SGHDN and CDR2 FVKESK. The CDR3 nucleotides are TGTGCCAGCAGCCAAGCCTGGACTAGCGGCACAGATACGCAGTATTTT. Translated: CASSQAWTSGTDTQYF.

This clonotype showed up many times. The rearrangement joins TRBV29-1 to TRBJ2-5; TRBD2 matches at 7 bases. In germline, CDR1 is SQVTM, CDR2 ANQGSEA. This CDR3 contains 15 residues. Trimming removed 8 bases from V and 3 bases from J; junction bases left unmatched: 15. The CDR3 nucleotides are TGCAGCTCACTTGGGAGGGAGGTCGCCGAAGAGACCCAGTACTTC. Translating it yields CSSLGREVAEETQYF.

At least ten counts were recorded for this clonotype. The rearrangement links TRBV28 to TRBJ1-5, with TRBD1 as a possible D gene (6 bases). Germline V gene lookup returns CDR1 MDHEN and CDR2 SYDVKM. Trimming pared 6 bases from V and 6 bases from J, leaving 21 bases between. The CDR3 sequence is 16 residues long. The CDR3 DNA is TGTGCCAGCAGGCAGGCCGGACAGCTCAGGAGTCAGCCCCAGCATTTT. This gives the protein CASRQAGQLRSQPQHF.

With respect to this clonotype: Given a much more abundant clone one base away, this may be a read error. This chain uses TRBV29-1 with TRBJ2-7, with 10 bases fitting TRBD2. This CDR3 comprises 18 residues. J was trimmed by 6 bases and V by 3 bases; bases with no gene match: 20. Germline V gene sequence: CDR1 SQVTM, CDR2 ANQGSEA. The CDR3 protein is CSVDPGTEMGLAPREQYF. The DNA of the CDR3 is TGCAGCGTTGACCCTGGGACGGAGATGGGACTAGCGCCCCGCGAGCAGTACTTC.

Concerning this clonotype: This may be a read error: a much more frequent sequence differs by one nucleotide. This chain uses TRBV4-3 with TRBJ2-7; D gene ambiguous. Between the trimmed V and J ends, which lost 1 base and 5 bases, there was a span of 15 bases. This CDR3 comprises 15 residues. In germline, CDR1 is LGHNA, CDR2 YSLEER. Here the CDR3 reads CASSQVVLPNHEQYF. In nucleotides, the CDR3 is TGCGCCAGCAGCCAAGTAGTCTTACCTAACCACGAGCAGTACTTC.